These 9 T cell receptor beta chains came from one sample sequenced in a study of T cell repertoires and Cas9 in healthy adults. TCRdb's copy holds only in-frame clones and misses some; the assay was immunoSEQ multiplex PCR. The sample includes tens of thousands of clones, more than 80% of them seen just once. Sequenced material: CD4+ effector T cells (CD127+, CD25-, CD137-, CD154-) from PBMCs; culture status not recorded. All receptors derive from a human donor in good health.

The chain couples TRBV19 to TRBJ2-2, with a tentative D call TRBD1 (6 bases). This CDR3 contains 13 residues. V lost 6 bases to trimming and J lost 6 bases, with 11 bases between them. Germline V lookup: CDR1 LNHDA, CDR2 SQIVND (reference sequence). For the CDR3, the DNA is TGTGCCAGTAGGGGGGCGGGTGCCGGGGAGCTGTTTTTT. Protein: CASRGAGAGELFF.

This chain links TRBV7-8 with TRBJ1-3; D perhaps matches TRBD1 (5 bases). CDR3 length: 16 residues. The V and J ends lost 5 bases and 5 bases respectively, with 19 bases between them. Germline V lookup: CDR1 SGHVS, CDR2 FQNEAQ. Here the CDR3 DNA reads TGTGCCAGCAGCCCCGGGACCGGAGGTCTGAGAAACACCATATATTTT. Amino acid sequence: CASSPGTGGLRNTIYF.

The chain uses TRBV15 and TRBJ2-1; no definite D call. The germline gives CDR1 LNHNV, CDR2 YYDKDF (reference sequence). Trimming left V 6 bases short and J 8 bases short, with 14 bases between. The length of the CDR3 is 13 residues. For the CDR3, the DNA is TGTGCCACCAGTAGGATCTTGGGGTATGAGCAGTTCTTC. Residues: CATSRILGYEQFF.

The genes are TRBV4-2 and TRBJ1-2, with 8 bases lining up with TRBD1. V trimming: 7 bases; J trimming: 6 bases; junction bases outside the gene matches: 10. There are 14 residues in the CDR3. Germline assignment: CDR1 LGHNA and CDR2 YNFKEQ. CDR3 sequence reads: CASTPGQGFDGYTF. In DNA form, the CDR3 reads TGTGCCAGCACCCCAGGACAGGGTTTTGATGGCTACACCTTC.

This chain connects TRBV10-2 to TRBJ1-2; D not resolved. Germline CDR1 and CDR2: WSHSY and SAAADI. Deletions cut 0 bases from V and 4 bases from J, with 9 bases between. This CDR3 comprises 14 residues. Here the CDR3 reads CASSESADLYGYTF. The CDR3 DNA is TGCGCCAGCAGTGAGTCGGCAGACCTCTATGGCTACACCTTC.

The chain uses TRBV2 and TRBJ2-5; unclear D gene. Germline CDR1 and CDR2: SNHLY and FYNNEI. The CDR3 runs 14 residues. V was pared by 0 bases and J by 4 bases, with 9 bases between. CDR3 sequence (DNA): TGTGCCAGCAGTGAAGCGTCAAGCCGAGAGACCCAGTACTTC. Protein product: CASSEASSRETQYF.

The chain has TRBV7-9 and TRBJ2-7, with TRBD1 matching over 9 bases. This CDR3 spans 16 amino acids. Germline CDR1 is SEHNR and CDR2 is FQNEAQ (reference sequence). After removal of 0 bases from V and 6 bases from J, the junction contained 9 bases not matched to a gene. The DNA for the CDR3 is TGTGCCAGCAGCTTAGCGGGGGGACAGGGACGATCCGAGCAGTACTTC. It is translated as CASSLAGGQGRSEQYF.

The chain joins TRBV5-1 to TRBJ2-5; 8 nucleotides line up with TRBD1. With 5 bases clipped from V and 0 bases from J, the junction kept 3 bases outside the gene matches. Germline lookup yields CDR1 SGHRS and CDR2 YFSETQ. This CDR3 has 14 amino acids. CDR3 protein: CASRGQANQETQYF. Here the CDR3 DNA reads TGCGCCAGCAGGGGACAGGCGAACCAAGAGACCCAGTACTTC.

The genes are TRBV29-1 and TRBJ1-1; D gene ambiguous. Germline values: CDR1 SQVTM, CDR2 ANQGSEA. Trimming removed 4 bases from V and 0 bases from J, with 9 bases in between. CDR3 size: 13 residues. The CDR3 DNA sequence: TGCAGCGTTGGGCAGATCATGAACACTGAAGCTTTCTTT. As protein: CSVGQIMNTEAFF.